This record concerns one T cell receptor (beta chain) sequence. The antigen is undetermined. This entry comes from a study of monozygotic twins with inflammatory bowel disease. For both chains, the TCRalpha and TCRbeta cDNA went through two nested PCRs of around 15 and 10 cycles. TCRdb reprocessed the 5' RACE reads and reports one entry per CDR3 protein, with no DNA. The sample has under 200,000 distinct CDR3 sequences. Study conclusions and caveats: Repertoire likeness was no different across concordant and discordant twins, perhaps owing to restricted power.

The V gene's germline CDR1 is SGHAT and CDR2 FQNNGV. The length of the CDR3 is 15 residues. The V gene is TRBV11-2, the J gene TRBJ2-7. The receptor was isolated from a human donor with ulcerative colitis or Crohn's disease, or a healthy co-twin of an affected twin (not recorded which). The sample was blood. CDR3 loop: CASSLVTTLDYEQYF.